A selection of T cell receptor beta chains follows, all from one sample in a study of cytomegalovirus exposure and HLA in healthy donors. Repertoires were generated with immunoSEQ multiplex PCR, while TCRdb's copy carries only in-frame clones and drops some. The table has fewer than 300,000 clones, roughly 88% seen once; the top ten hold about 0.9%. Sequenced: PBMCs. Source of these receptors: a woman between 18 and 29 years old in good health and CMV-seronegative. CDR3s include the opening cysteine and the closing phenylalanine or tryptophan. D genes are given only for firm matches.

J: TRBJ2-1; length: 15; V: TRBV5-1; D: TRBD2; DNA: TGCGCCAGCAGCTTGTGGCGGGAGTTTAAAAATGAGCAGTTCTTC; CDR3: CASSLWREFKNEQFF
J: TRBJ2-7; length: 15; V: TRBV10-3; D: TRBD2; DNA: TGTGCCATCAGTGAGGGAACTAGCGGGAGCCGAGAGCTGTACTTC; CDR3: CAISEGTSGSRELYF
J: TRBJ2-7; length: 14; V: TRBV25-1; D: NA; DNA: TGTGCCAGCAGTCCACAGGGACACGTCAGGGAGCAGTACTTC; CDR3: CASSPQGHVREQYF
J: TRBJ1-3; length: 17; V: TRBV2; D: NA; DNA: TGTGCCAGCAAAGAGGGTAGACGGGGGGCCTCTGGAAACACCATATATTTT; CDR3: CASKEGRRGASGNTIYF
J: TRBJ1-5; length: 14; V: TRBV27; D: TRBD1; DNA: TGTGCCAGCAGTTTCGGACAGGGCAATCAGCCCCAGCATTTT; CDR3: CASSFGQGNQPQHF
J: TRBJ1-4; length: 13; V: TRBV6-1; D: NA; DNA: TGTGCCAGCAGTGACAGGGAGGCTGAAAAACTGTTTTTT; CDR3: CASSDREAEKLFF
J: TRBJ1-1; length: 15; V: TRBV25-1; D: TRBD1; DNA: TGTGCCAGCAGTGAGCCACAGGGGGCATTCACTGAAGCTTTCTTT; CDR3: CASSEPQGAFTEAFF
J: TRBJ2-3; length: 15; V: TRBV6-6; D: NA; DNA: TGTGCCAGCAGCCCCGACAGGTGGAAGACAGATACGCAGTATTTT; CDR3: CASSPDRWKTDTQYF
J: TRBJ2-7; length: 15; V: TRBV27; D: NA; DNA: TGTGCCAGCAGACCCATGGTGGACAGCCCCATCGAGCAGTACTTC; CDR3: CASRPMVDSPIEQYF
J: TRBJ2-3; length: 16; V: TRBV2; D: TRBD2; DNA: TGTGCCAGCGGGGGAGGGCACGGGAGTCTGACAGATACGCAGTATTTT; CDR3: CASGGGHGSLTDTQYF
J: TRBJ2-3; length: 15; V: TRBV6-1; D: TRBD2; DNA: TGTGCCACCGCCCAGACTAGCGGGACTGCAGATACGCAGTATTTT; CDR3: CATAQTSGTADTQYF
J: TRBJ1-2; length: 15; V: TRBV7-2; D: TRBD1; DNA: TGTGCCAGCAGCCCGGACAGGGGTGCCCGCTATGGCTACACCTTC; CDR3: CASSPDRGARYGYTF
J: TRBJ2-7; length: 15; V: TRBV6-1; D: TRBD2; DNA: TGTGCCAGCAGTAATGGACTAGCGGGATTTCGCGAGCAGTACTTC; CDR3: CASSNGLAGFREQYF
J: TRBJ1-4; length: 15; V: TRBV15; D: TRBD1; DNA: TGTGCCACCAGCCCGACAGGGGGGGCGGCTGAAAAACTGTTTTTT; CDR3: CATSPTGGAAEKLFF
J: TRBJ2-1; length: 16; V: TRBV4-2; D: TRBD2; DNA: TGTGCCAGCAGCCAAGCATTTAGCGGGAGGGCAGGGGAGCAGTTCTTC; CDR3: CASSQAFSGRAGEQFF
J: TRBJ1-5; length: 16; V: TRBV15; D: TRBD1; DNA: TGTGCCACCAGCAGAGATGGACAGGGAGTAAATCAGCCCCAGCATTTT; CDR3: CATSRDGQGVNQPQHF
J: TRBJ2-7; length: 16; V: TRBV5-1; D: NA; DNA: TGCGCCAGCAGCTTTGGCCTAGACCCAAAAACCTACGAGCAGTACTTC; CDR3: CASSFGLDPKTYEQYF
J: TRBJ2-7; length: 13; V: TRBV15; D: TRBD2; DNA: TGTGCCACCAGGAGGACTAGCTCTGACGAGCAGTACTTC; CDR3: CATRRTSSDEQYF